The present T cell receptor beta chain was sequenced within a study of T cell repertoires in cytomegalovirus infection. In TCRdb, the reads were re-called with MiXCR into one record per CDR3 protein. The sample holds around 100,000 distinct CDR3 sequences, around 40% seen once. This clonotype was observed a handful of times. The target antigen is unknown. General observations from the study: Across the ex vivo response, the dominant clonotypes were HLA-C-restricted CMV-specific TCR beta clonotypes.

The TCR was taken from a human donor in good health (CMV status not recorded). Some clones in this sample may be carry-over from other donors' samples. The sequences come from CD8+ T cells from cultured PBMCs, collected from culture after CMV antigen stimulation.

The CDR3 loop reads CASNRDRNYEQYF. In DNA form, the CDR3 reads TGTGCCAGCAACCGGGACAGGAACTACGAGCAGTACTTC. V usage is TRBV7-9 and J usage is TRBJ2-7; TRBD1 matches at 8 bases. Germline V gene lookup returns CDR1 SEHNR and CDR2 FQNEAQ (reference sequence). J gave up 3 bases and V 7 bases, and 5 bases lay outside the gene matches. The CDR3 is made up of 13 amino acids.